This TCR beta chain was found in a study of blood T cells in healthy people across ages (dated by TCRdb to between 2014 and 2017). Notes on the research overall: In model experiments, template switching captured about one uniquely barcoded TCR beta cDNA molecule for every two T cells. Donors of different ages were randomly distributed across sequencing lanes to avoid experimental bias. The donors were split into four age groups: young (average around 15 years), middle-aged (roughly 40), aged (more than 55) and long-lived (approximately 89). Using deep sequencing normalized with unique cDNA molecular identifiers, the study measured how TCR beta repertoire diversity changes with age. Two additional independent replicas of 1 million unique cDNA reads from the same blood draw were analyzed for two donors (one aged 18 to 30 and one aged 80 or older). General conclusions and limits of the study: Total diversity estimates from one million sequenced T cells were considered lower bounds and underestimates. As age increased, observed TCR beta diversity per million T cells dropped in a roughly linear way, and a significant reduction was already evident by age about 40. Compared with the aged group, the long-lived group had more naive CD4+ T cells, fewer expanded clones and increased TCR diversity, suggesting age selection. The percentage of naive T cells measured by flow cytometry correlated strongly with observed TCR beta diversity. Because profiling used bulk unsorted PBMCs, naive and antigen-experienced compartments could not be compared conclusively. The CMV infection status of donors was not known, potentially confounding age-related changes in expanded clonotypes.

The roughly 39 donors, aged about 6 to 95 years, were systemically healthy Caucasian individuals from Russia. Ten milliliters of peripheral blood were drawn from each donor into EDTA-treated Vacutainer tubes. Ficoll-Paque density-gradient centrifugation was used to isolate PBMCs, with at least 6 million per sample. Trizol reagent was used to extract total RNA from PBMCs, with at least 6 micrograms per sample. For every donor, flow cytometry on a PBMC aliquot measured the percentage of naive CD45RAhigh/CD27high T cells. V lost 3 bases and J lost 0 bases, and the count of bases not matched to a germline gene is 5. From the cysteine up to the phenylalanine, the CDR3 has a length of 15 residues. CDR3 DNA is the only sequence kept; it has 45 bases, read in frame from the first base. CDR1 and CDR2 (MNHEY, SVGAGI) derive from the germline V gene. To note about this clonotype: Which antigen it targets is not known. No per-base quality is available; no much larger clone lies one base away.

The library relied on 5' RACE. Sequencing was carried out with an Illumina HiSeq 2500. A second PCR of about 7 to 12 cycles was run with a J-beta primer mix and a sample-barcoded 5' primer. Each TCR beta cDNA molecule received a unique molecular identifier from a template-switch 5' adaptor carrying 12 random nucleotides. At least 2.5 million CDR3-containing paired-end reads were obtained from each sample. The Mint cDNA synthesis kit, primed by a TRBC-specific oligonucleotide, was used to synthesize first-strand cDNA from all RNA. Following uracil-DNA glycosylase treatment, a first 18-cycle PCR with universal primers M1SS and BC2_uni_R was performed on all cDNA. In the paper's pipeline: For normalization, 1 million high-quality reads were randomly selected from each sample, with every read carrying a distinct molecular identifier. Reads sharing molecular identifiers were discarded rather than binned into consensus sequences. MiTCR, with a Q25 quality threshold and the strictest error-elimination algorithm, was used for CDR3 identification, clonotype clustering and error correction. A nonparametric unseen species model with Euler transformation was used to estimate lower-bound total TCR beta diversity. TCRdb trimmed the raw reads at Q25, called clones with MiXCR and kept productive beta chains. One record per CDR3 amino acid sequence lists the most common genes and DNA. These V and J calls rely on TCRdb rather than the paper's analysis. In this sample the table shows just over 800,000 distinct CDR3 sequences, approximately 59% of which occur a single time. Clones ranked in the top ten supply around 30% of the sample.

The V and J segments used are TRBV6-5 and TRBJ2-7; 7 central nucleotides agree with TRBD1. This clonotype was obtained from a young man in good health. Sequenced sample: blood. The CDR3 region: CASSYQGVGSYEQYF. The bases read TGTGCCAGCAGTTATCAGGGGGTGGGCTCCTACGAGCAGTACTTC.